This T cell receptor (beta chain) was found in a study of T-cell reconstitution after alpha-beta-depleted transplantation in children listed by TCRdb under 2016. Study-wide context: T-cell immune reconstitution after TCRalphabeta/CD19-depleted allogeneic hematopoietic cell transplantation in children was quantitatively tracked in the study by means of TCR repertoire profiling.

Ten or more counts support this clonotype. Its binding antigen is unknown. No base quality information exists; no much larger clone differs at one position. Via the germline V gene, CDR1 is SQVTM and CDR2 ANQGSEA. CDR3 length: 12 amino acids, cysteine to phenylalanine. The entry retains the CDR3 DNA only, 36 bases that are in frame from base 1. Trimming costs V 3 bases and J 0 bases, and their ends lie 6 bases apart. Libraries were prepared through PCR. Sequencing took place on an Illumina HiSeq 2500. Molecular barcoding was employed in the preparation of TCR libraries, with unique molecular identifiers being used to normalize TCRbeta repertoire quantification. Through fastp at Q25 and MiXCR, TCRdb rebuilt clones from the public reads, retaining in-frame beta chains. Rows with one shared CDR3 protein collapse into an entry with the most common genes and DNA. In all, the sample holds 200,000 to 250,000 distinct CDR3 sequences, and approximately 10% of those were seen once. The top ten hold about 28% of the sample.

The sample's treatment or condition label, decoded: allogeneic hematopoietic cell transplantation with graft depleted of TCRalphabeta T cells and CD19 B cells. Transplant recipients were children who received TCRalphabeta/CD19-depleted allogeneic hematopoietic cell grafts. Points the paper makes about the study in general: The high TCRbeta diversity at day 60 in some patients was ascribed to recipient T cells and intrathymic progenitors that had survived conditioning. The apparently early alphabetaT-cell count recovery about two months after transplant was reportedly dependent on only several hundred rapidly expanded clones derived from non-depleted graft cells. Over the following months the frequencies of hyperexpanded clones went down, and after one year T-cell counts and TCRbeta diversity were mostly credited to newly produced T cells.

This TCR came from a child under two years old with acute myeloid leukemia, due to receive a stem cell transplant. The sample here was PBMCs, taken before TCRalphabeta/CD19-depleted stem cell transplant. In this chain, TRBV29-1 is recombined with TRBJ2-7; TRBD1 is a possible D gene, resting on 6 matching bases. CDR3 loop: CSVEDSSYEQYF. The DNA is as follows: TGCAGCGTTGAGGACAGCTCCTACGAGCAGTACTTC.